This TCR beta chain was captured by sequencing in a study of T cells after yellow fever vaccination. There are many counts of this clonotype. The target antigen is unknown. 5'RACE template switching produced TCR cDNA carrying a universal primer site and UMIs. TCRdb reanalysed the 5' RACE reads using MiXCR and keeps one entry per CDR3 protein. The sample yields around 250,000 distinct CDR3 sequences, approximately 5.2% seen once. General study points: Although most clonotypes did not, a small share appeared in both CD4 and CD8 compartments. Post-booster reappearance was seen for most primary-vaccination clones (about 95% CD4, about 88% CD8). FACS-sorted repertoires could contain abundant clonotypes contaminating from the bulk population.

Germline V lookup: CDR1 SGHRS, CDR2 YFSETQ. This CDR3 has 17 residues. V shed 3 bases and J shed 1 base, with 19 bases lying between them. V gene TRBV5-1 combines with J gene TRBJ1-1, with a possible D match to TRBD1 (6 bases). This TCR derives from a man younger than 35 who received the YFV17D yellow fever vaccine. The sequencing here drew on CD4+ T cells sorted from PBMCs, taken on the day of the yellow fever booster vaccination. The CDR3 DNA is TGCGCCAGCAGCTGGGGGCCCGGGTTCATACGGAACACTGAAGCTTTCTTT. Protein product: CASSWGPGFIRNTEAFF.